These T cell receptor beta chains were read from a single sample in a study of naive and memory T cell subsets. TCRdb re-derived calls from the UMI-ligation and nested PCR reads in MiXCR, one entry per CDR3 protein. The sample lists 120,000 to 150,000 distinct CDR3 sequences, approximately 15% seen once, with 0.14% to 0.15% in the top ten. The sample was naive CD4+ T cells from blood. These receptors were obtained from a human donor in good health. CDR3s include the opening cysteine and the closing phenylalanine or tryptophan. Each record gives: CDR3 protein, CDR3 DNA, V gene, D gene, J gene, clone size. The D gene is left open where the match is weak. Clone size is shown for a subset of rows, as once, few, many or a class of expanded clone.

CASRRVALEQYF TGTGCCAGCAGACGCGTAGCTCTCGAGCAGTACTTC TRBV6-2/TRBV6-3 NA TRBJ2-7 NA
CASSPPTGGRGDTQYF TGTGCCAGCTCACCACCGACAGGGGGCAGGGGAGATACGCAGTATTTT TRBV18 TRBD1 TRBJ2-3 few
CASSRPSGSGPDTQYF TGTGCCAGCAGTCGTCCTAGCGGGAGTGGGCCAGATACGCAGTATTTT TRBV6-5 TRBD2 TRBJ2-3 NA
CSARDRASGRADTQYF TGCAGTGCTAGAGATCGGGCTAGCGGGAGAGCAGATACGCAGTATTTT TRBV20-1 TRBD2 TRBJ2-3 few
CASSRVRDYGYTF TGTGCCAGCAGCCGTGTCAGGGACTATGGCTACACCTTC TRBV5-6 NA TRBJ1-2 NA
CASRPGTALTDTQYF TGCGCCAGCAGACCCGGGACAGCACTCACAGATACGCAGTATTTT TRBV5-1 TRBD1 TRBJ2-3 once
CASSERGTAFQETQYF TGTGCCAGCAGTGAAAGGGGGACAGCTTTCCAAGAGACCCAGTACTTC TRBV25-1 TRBD1 TRBJ2-5 NA
CASSTGTSGYEQYF TGTGCCAGTAGTACCGGGACGTCAGGCTACGAGCAGTACTTC TRBV19 NA TRBJ2-7 NA
CASSLGRGQTYEQYF TGTGCCAGCAGCTTAGGCAGAGGGCAGACATACGAGCAGTACTTC TRBV11-2 NA TRBJ2-7 NA
CSASKQGALSSDTQYF TGCAGTGCTAGCAAACAGGGGGCGTTAAGTTCCGATACGCAGTATTTT TRBV20-1 TRBD1 TRBJ2-3 NA
CASMRAPSYEQYF TGTGCCAGTATGAGGGCGCCCTCCTACGAGCAGTACTTC TRBV2 NA TRBJ2-7 few
CASSLGAEEKLFF TGTGCCAGCAGTTTAGGGGCCGAAGAAAAACTGTTTTTT TRBV28 NA TRBJ1-4 NA
CASSSRDIGVLRPFF TGTGCCAGCAGTAGCCGGGACATTGGAGTTCTGCGCCCTTTCTTT TRBV6-1 NA TRBJ1-1 NA
CASSQSGHEQYF TGCGCCAGCAGCCAATCAGGCCACGAGCAGTACTTC TRBV4-3 NA TRBJ2-7 few
CASNRLAGTPNTQYF TGCGCCAGCAACCGACTAGCGGGAACACCAAATACGCAGTATTTT TRBV4-1 TRBD2 TRBJ2-3 many
CASSPTAASRYNEQFF TGTGCCAGCAGTCCCACGGCGGCTAGCAGGTACAATGAGCAGTTCTTC TRBV12-3/TRBV12-4 NA TRBJ2-1 few
CASTGRLDYGANVLTF TGTGCCAGCACAGGCAGACTAGATTATGGGGCCAACGTCCTGACTTTC TRBV27 NA TRBJ2-6 many
CASSEASLGETQYF TGCGCCAGCAGTGAGGCCTCGCTTGGAGAGACCCAGTACTTC TRBV10-1 NA TRBJ2-5 NA
CSAGGGNSNQPQHF TGCAGTGCTGGAGGAGGGAATAGCAATCAGCCCCAGCATTTT TRBV20-1 NA TRBJ1-5 NA
CASSQDKGLAGGVYNEQFF TGTGCCAGCAGCCAAGATAAGGGCCTAGCGGGAGGGGTATACAATGAGCAGTTCTTC TRBV14 TRBD2 TRBJ2-1 few